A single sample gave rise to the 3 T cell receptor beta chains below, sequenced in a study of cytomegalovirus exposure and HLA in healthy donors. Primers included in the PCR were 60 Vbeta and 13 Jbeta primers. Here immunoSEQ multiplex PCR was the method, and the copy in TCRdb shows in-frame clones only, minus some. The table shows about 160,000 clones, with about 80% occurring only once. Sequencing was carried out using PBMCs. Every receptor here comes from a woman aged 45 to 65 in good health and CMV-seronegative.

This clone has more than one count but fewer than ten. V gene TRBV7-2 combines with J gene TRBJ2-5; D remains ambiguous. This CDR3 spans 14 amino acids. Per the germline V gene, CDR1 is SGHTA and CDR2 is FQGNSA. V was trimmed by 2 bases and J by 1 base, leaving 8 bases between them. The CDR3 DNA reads TGTGCCAGCAGCTTATACAGAACCCAAGAGACCCAGTACTTC. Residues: CASSLYRTQETQYF.

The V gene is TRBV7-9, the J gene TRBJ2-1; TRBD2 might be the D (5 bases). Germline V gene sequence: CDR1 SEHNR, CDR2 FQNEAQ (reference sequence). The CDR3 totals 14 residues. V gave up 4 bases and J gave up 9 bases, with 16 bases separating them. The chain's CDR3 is CASSSRTLGSEQFF. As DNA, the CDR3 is TGTGCCAGCAGCTCGAGGACTTTAGGATCTGAGCAGTTCTTC. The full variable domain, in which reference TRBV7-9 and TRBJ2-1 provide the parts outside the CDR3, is DTGVSQNPRHKITKRGQNVTFRCDPISEHNRLYWYRQTLGQGPEFLTYFQNEAQLEKSRLLSDRFSAERPKGSFSTLEIQRTEQGDSAMYLCASSSRTLGSEQFFGPGTRLTVL.

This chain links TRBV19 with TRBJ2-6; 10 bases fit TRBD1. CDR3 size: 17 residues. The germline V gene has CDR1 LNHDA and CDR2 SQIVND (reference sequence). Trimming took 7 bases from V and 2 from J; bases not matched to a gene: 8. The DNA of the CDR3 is TGTGCCAGTACCGCAGGACAGGGGGGGACTGGGGCCAACGTCCTGACTTTC. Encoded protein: CASTAGQGGTGANVLTF.